Below are 6 T cell receptor beta chains sequenced from a single sample in a study of blood T cells in healthy people across ages. Primed by a sample-barcoded 5' primer and a J-beta primer mix, a second PCR proceeded for about 6 to 11 cycles. One entry per CDR3 protein results from TCRdb running MiXCR on the 5' RACE reads. The repertoire consists of some 930,000 distinct CDR3 sequences, with 25% to 30% occurring once and the leading ten covering roughly 10%. These records were also assigned to another study, of T cells of mothers and their children.

The material sequenced was blood. These receptors all stem from a middle-aged woman in good health.

Note on this clonotype: Possible read error: a much larger clone is one base away. This chain joins TRBV28 and TRBJ2-7, with TRBD1 as a possible D gene (6 bases). The end of the DNA fits TRBJ2-1 better, so the J call may be wrong. CDR1 MDHEN and CDR2 SYDVKM come from the germline V gene. This CDR3 is 15 amino acids long. The CDR3 here is CAGSFPWTENNEQFF. The CDR3 nucleotides read TGTGCCGGCAGTTTTCCATGGACAGAAAACAATGAGCAGTTCTTC.

This clonotype was counted at least ten times. The chain combines TRBV5-1 with TRBJ1-6; 7 bases are a match to TRBD1. After removal of 4 bases from V and 9 bases from J, the junction contained 10 bases not matched to a gene. Germline assignment: CDR1 SGHRS and CDR2 YFSETQ. This CDR3 has 15 amino acids. This CDR3 is CASSPTGERSSPLHF. CDR3 nucleotide sequence: TGCGCCAGCAGCCCTACAGGGGAACGGAGTTCACCCCTCCACTTT.

There are a few counts of this clonotype. CDR3 sequence reads: CASSSNPAANYGYTF. CDR3 DNA: TGTGCCAGCAGCTCTAACCCGGCGGCTAACTATGGCTACACCTTC. The V and J genes are TRBV5-6 and TRBJ1-2; unclear D gene. Germline values: CDR1 SGHDT, CDR2 YYEEEE. The CDR3 runs to 15 residues. Trimming stripped 3 bases from V and 0 bases from J, with 12 bases between.

The CDR3 reads CASSQISSWAKNIQYF. The CDR3 DNA reads TGTGCCAGCAGCCAAATTTCGAGTTGGGCCAAAAACATTCAGTACTTC. The rearrangement joins TRBV14 to TRBJ2-4; D uncertain. The CDR3 has 16 residues. Trimming took 2 bases from V and 1 from J, leaving 12 bases between them. Germline loops: CDR1 SGHDN, CDR2 FVKESK.

This clonotype was detected only a few times. This sequence joins TRBV3-1 and TRBJ2-5; possibly TRBD1 for D (6 bases). V was shortened by 1 base and J by 2 bases, with 11 bases between the two germline ends. Germline loops: CDR1 LGHDT, CDR2 YNNKEL (reference sequence). This CDR3 has 15 residues. The CDR3 loop is CASSQVYGQQETQYF. CDR3 DNA sequence: TGTGCCAGCAGCCAAGTTTACGGACAGCAAGAGACCCAGTACTTC.

The V call is TRBV20-1, the J call TRBJ2-1; D is unclear. The V end lost 0 bases, the J end lost 2 bases, and 11 bases lay between the germline ends. Looked up from germline, CDR1 is DFQATT and CDR2 is SNEGSKA (reference sequence). This CDR3 is built from 15 residues. CDR3 region: CSARDATSPYNEQFF. The CDR3 nucleotides are TGCAGTGCTAGAGATGCGACTTCCCCCTACAATGAGCAGTTCTTC.